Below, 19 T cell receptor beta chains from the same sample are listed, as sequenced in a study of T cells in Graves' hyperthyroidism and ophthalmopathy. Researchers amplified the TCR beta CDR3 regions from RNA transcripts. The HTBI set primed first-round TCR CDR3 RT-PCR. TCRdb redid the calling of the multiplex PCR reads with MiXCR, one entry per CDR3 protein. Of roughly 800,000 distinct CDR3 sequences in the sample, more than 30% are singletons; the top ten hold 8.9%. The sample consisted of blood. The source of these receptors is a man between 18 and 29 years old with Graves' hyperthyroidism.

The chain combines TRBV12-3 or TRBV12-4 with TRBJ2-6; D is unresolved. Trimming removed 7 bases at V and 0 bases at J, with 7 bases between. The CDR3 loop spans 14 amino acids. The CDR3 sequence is CASTILSGANVLTF. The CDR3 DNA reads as TGTGCCAGCACCATTCTCTCTGGGGCCAACGTCCTGACTTTC.

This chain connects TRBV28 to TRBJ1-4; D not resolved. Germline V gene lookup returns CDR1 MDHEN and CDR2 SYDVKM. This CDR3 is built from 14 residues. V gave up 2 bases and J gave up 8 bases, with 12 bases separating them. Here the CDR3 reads CASSLRGRREKLFF. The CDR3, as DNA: TGTGCCAGCAGTTTAAGAGGGCGGAGGGAAAAACTGTTTTTT.

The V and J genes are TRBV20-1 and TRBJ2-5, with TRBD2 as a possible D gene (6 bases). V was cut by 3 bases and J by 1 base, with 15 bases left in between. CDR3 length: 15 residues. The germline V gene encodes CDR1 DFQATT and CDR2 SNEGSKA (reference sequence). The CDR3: CSARVVGGSQETQYF. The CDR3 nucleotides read TGCAGTGCTAGGGTGGTGGGGGGAAGCCAAGAGACCCAGTACTTC.

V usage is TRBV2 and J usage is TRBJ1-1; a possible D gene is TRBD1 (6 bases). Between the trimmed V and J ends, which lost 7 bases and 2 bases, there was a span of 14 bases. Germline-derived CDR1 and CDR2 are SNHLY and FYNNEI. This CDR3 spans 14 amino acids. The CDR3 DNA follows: TGTGCCAGCACCCCAGAGGGGGAAAACACTGAAGCTTTCTTT. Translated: CASTPEGENTEAFF.

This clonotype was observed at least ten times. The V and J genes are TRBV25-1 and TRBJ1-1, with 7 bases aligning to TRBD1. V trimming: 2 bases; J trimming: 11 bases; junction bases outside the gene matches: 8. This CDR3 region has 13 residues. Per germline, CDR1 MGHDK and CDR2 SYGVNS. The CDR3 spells CASSEAGGVSAFF. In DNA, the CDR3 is TGTGCCAGCAGTGAAGCAGGGGGGGTCTCGGCTTTCTTT.

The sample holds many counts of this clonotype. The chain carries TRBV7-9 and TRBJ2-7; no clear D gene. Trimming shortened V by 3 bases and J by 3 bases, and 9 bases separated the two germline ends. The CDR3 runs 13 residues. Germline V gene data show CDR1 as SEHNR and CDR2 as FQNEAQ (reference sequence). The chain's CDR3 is CASSLGLLYEQYF. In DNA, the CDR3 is TGTGCCAGCAGCTTGGGCCTACTCTACGAGCAGTACTTC.

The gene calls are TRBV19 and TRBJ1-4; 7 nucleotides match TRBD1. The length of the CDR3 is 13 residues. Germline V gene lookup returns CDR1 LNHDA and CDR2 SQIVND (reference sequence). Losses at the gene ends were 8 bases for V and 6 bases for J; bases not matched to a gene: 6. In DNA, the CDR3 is TGTGCCAGTTGCACAGGGGCTGATGAAAAACTGTTTTTT. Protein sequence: CASCTGADEKLFF.

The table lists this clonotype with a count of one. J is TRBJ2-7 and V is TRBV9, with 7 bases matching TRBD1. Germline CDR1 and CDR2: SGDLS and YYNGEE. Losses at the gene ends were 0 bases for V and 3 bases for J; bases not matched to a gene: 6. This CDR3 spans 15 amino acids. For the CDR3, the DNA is TGTGCCAGCAGCGTAGAGGGGGACAGTCGCTACGAGCAGTACTTC. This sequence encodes CASSVEGDSRYEQYF.

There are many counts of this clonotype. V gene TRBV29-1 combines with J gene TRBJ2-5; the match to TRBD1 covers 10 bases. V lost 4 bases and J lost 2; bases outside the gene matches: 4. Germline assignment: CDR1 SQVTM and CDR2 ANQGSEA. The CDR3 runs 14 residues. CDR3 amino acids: CSVGGQGGQETQYF. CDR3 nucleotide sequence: TGCAGCGTTGGAGGACAGGGGGGGCAAGAGACCCAGTACTTC.

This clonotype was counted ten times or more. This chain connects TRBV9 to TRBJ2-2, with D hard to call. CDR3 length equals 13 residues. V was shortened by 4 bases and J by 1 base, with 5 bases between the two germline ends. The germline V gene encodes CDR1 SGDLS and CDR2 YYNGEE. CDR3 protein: CASSTENTGELFF. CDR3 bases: TGTGCCAGCAGCACCGAGAACACCGGGGAGCTGTTTTTT.

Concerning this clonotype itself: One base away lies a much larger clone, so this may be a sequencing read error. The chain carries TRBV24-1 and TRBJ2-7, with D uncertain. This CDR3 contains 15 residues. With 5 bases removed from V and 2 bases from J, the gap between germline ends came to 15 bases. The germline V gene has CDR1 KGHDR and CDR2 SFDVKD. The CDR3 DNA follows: TGTGCCACCAGTGCATTGCCAGGAACGGCCTACGAGCAGTACTTC. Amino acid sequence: CATSALPGTAYEQYF.

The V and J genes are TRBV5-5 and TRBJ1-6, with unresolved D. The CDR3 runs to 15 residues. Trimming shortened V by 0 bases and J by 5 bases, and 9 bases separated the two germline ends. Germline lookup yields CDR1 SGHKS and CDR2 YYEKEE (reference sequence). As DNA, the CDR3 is TGTGCCAGCAGCTTGGAGGGAGCCGATAATTCACCCCTCCACTTT. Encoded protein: CASSLEGADNSPLHF.

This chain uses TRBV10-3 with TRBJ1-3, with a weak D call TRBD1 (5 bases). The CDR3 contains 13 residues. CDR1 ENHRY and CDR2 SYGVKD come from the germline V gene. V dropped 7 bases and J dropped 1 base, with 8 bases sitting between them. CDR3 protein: CAIKDTSGNTIYF. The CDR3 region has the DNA TGTGCCATCAAGGACACTTCTGGAAACACCATATATTTT.

CDR3 DNA: TGTGCCACCAGCATTGAGGCGGGGGAATACGAGCAGTACTTC. Protein: CATSIEAGEYEQYF. The chain has TRBV15 and TRBJ2-7, with 7 bases that match TRBD2. The CDR3 is 14 residues long. V shed 4 bases and J 4 bases; nucleotides not matched to a gene: 7. Per the germline V gene, CDR1 is LNHNV and CDR2 is YYDKDF (reference sequence).

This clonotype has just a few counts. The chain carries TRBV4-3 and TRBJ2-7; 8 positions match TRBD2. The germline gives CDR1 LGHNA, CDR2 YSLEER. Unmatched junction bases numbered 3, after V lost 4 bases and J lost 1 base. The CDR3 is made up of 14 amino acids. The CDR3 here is CASSPVAGSYEQYF. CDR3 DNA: TGCGCCAGCAGCCCTGTAGCGGGATCCTACGAGCAGTACTTC.

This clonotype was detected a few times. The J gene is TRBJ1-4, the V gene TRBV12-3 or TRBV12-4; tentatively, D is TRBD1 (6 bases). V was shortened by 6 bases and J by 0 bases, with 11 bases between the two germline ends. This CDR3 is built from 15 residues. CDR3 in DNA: TGTGCCAGCAGCTCGAACAGGGCAACTAATGAAAAACTGTTTTTT. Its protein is CASSSNRATNEKLFF.

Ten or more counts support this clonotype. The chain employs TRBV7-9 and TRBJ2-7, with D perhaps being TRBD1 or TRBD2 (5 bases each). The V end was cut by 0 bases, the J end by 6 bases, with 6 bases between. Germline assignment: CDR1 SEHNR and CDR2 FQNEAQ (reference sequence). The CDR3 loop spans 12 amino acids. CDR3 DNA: TGTGCCAGCAGCTTAGCGGGGGTCGAGCAGTACTTC. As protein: CASSLAGVEQYF.

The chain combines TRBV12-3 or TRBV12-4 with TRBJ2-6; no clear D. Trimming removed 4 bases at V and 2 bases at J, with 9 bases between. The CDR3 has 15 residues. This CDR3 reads CASSSSTPGANVLTF. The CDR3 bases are TGTGCCAGCAGTTCATCCACTCCTGGGGCCAACGTCCTGACTTTC.

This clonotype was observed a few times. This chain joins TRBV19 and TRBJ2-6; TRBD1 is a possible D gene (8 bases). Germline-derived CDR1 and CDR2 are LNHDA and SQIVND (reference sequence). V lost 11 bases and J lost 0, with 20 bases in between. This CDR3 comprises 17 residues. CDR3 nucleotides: TGTGCCGCAGAGGGGGGGACAGGAGACTCTGGGGCCAACGTCCTGACTTTC. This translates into CAAEGGTGDSGANVLTF.